This is a list of T cell receptor beta chains from one sample in a study of cytomegalovirus exposure and HLA in healthy donors. TCRdb's table, derived via immunoSEQ multiplex PCR, lists solely in-frame clones and lacks some. The table lists 95,000 to 150,000 clones, 65% to 90% of them singletons. The sample taken for sequencing was PBMCs. The origin of the receptors is a man aged 25 to 45 in good health and CMV-seronegative. CDR3s include the opening cysteine and the closing phenylalanine or tryptophan. A D gene is named only where the DNA matches it firmly. Size tells how often a clone was seen (once, few, many) or the class of an expanded clone, and some rows leave it out.

TRBV7-8	NA	15	NA	TRBJ1-1	TGTGCCAGCAGCTTCAGGACTCCTGGGAGGGCCGAAGCTTTCTTT	CASSFRTPGRAEAFF
TRBV29-1	NA	15	NA	TRBJ1-1	TGCAGCGTTGAATCAAGGAACAGTTGGAACACTGAAGCTTTCTTT	CSVESRNSWNTEAFF
TRBV5-4	TRBD1	14	NA	TRBJ2-7	TGTGCCAGCAGCGGAGGACAGGGATGGAACGAGCAGTACTTC	CASSGGQGWNEQYF
TRBV11-2	NA	14	NA	TRBJ2-2	TGTGCCAGCAGCTTAGACCATAACACCGGGGAGCTGTTTTTT	CASSLDHNTGELFF
TRBV19	NA	12	NA	TRBJ2-3	TGTGCCAGTAGTATTAGCGAGGGCTCGCAGTATTTT	CASSISEGSQYF
TRBV5-1	TRBD1	16	NA	TRBJ2-7	TGCGCCAGCAGCACAAGCCCCTCGGACAGGGGAAACGAGCAGTACTTC	CASSTSPSDRGNEQYF
TRBV2	TRBD1	14	NA	TRBJ2-7	TGTGCCAGCAGTGGGAAGACAGGGGGCTACGAGCAGTACTTC	CASSGKTGGYEQYF
TRBV28	TRBD1	14	NA	TRBJ1-2	TGTGCCAGCAGTTTGAACCCGGGACAGATATCCTACCCCTTC	CASSLNPGQISYPF
TRBV5-1	TRBD2	18	NA	TRBJ2-7	TGCGCCAGCAGCTTGAGGGCTAGCGGAGGCCCTGGCACCTACGAGCAGTACTTC	CASSLRASGGPGTYEQYF
TRBV5-1	TRBD1	14	NA	TRBJ2-7	TGCGCCAGCAGCTTCACAGGGGGGTCCTACGAGCAGTACTTC	CASSFTGGSYEQYF
TRBV7-7	NA	14	NA	TRBJ2-5	TGTGCCAGCAGCTTACTCGGGGACCAAGAGACCCAGTACTTC	CASSLLGDQETQYF
TRBV5-1	TRBD1	17	NA	TRBJ2-2	TGCGCCAGCAGCTTGATTGGGACAGGGGCTAACACCGGGGAGCTGTTTTTT	CASSLIGTGANTGELFF
TRBV6-1	NA	15	NA	TRBJ1-1	TGTGCCAGCAGTCTCTACGACGGCACGGGAGCTGAAGCTTTCTTT	CASSLYDGTGAEAFF
TRBV5-1	NA	16	NA	TRBJ1-3	TGCGCCAGCAGCCCCCGGGGGAGAGGAGAAGGAAACACCATATATTTT	CASSPRGRGEGNTIYF
TRBV6-1	TRBD1	15	NA	TRBJ1-1	TGTGCCAGCAGTTTCGCCCGACAGGGATCGACTGAAGCTTTCTTT	CASSFARQGSTEAFF
TRBV19	TRBD1	14	once	TRBJ2-2	TGTGCCAGTAGGCAGGGGGAACGCACCGGGGAGCTGTTTTTT	CASRQGERTGELFF
TRBV28	TRBD2	14	NA	TRBJ2-7	TGTGCCAGCAGTCGGGGGGGCGGAGTTGGCGAGCAGTACTTC	CASSRGGGVGEQYF
TRBV28	NA	13	NA	TRBJ2-1	TGTGCCAGCAGCCGGGGGTCTGAGGGTGAGCAGTTCTTC	CASSRGSEGEQFF
TRBV7-9	NA	15	once	TRBJ2-5	TGTGCCAGCAGCTTAGGCAGGGGTACTCAAGAGACCCAGTACTTC	CASSLGRGTQETQYF
TRBV5-4	TRBD1	15	NA	TRBJ2-7	TGTGCCAGCAGCAATACAGGGGGCATCGCCTACGAGCAGTACTTC	CASSNTGGIAYEQYF
TRBV10-3	NA	14	NA	TRBJ1-1	TGTGCCATCAGTGAGTCGGCCTTCCCCACTGAAGCTTTCTTT	CAISESAFPTEAFF
TRBV7-9	TRBD1	16	NA	TRBJ2-4	TGTGCCAGCAGCTCCTCACCTCGGACAGGGCGGAACAGTCAGTACTTC	CASSSSPRTGRNSQYF
TRBV2	NA	13	NA	TRBJ1-1	TGTGCCAGCATCTTCGAGGGTATCACTGAAGCTTTCTTT	CASIFEGITEAFF
TRBV10-2	NA	14	NA	TRBJ2-7	TGCGCCAGCAGTGAGTCGGGACTGGCCTACGAGCAGTACTTC	CASSESGLAYEQYF
TRBV6-5	NA	15	NA	TRBJ2-4	TGTGCCAGCGCTTCAGGGATTAAGGCCAAAAACATTCAGTACTTC	CASASGIKAKNIQYF
TRBV7-2	NA	14	NA	TRBJ2-7	TGTGCCAGCAGCTTAAGATTCGGGGTCTACGAGCAGTACTTC	CASSLRFGVYEQYF
TRBV6-5	TRBD1	15	once	TRBJ1-3	TGTGCCAGCAGTTCCGGGACAGGGAGAGGAAACACCATATATTTT	CASSSGTGRGNTIYF
TRBV4-1	TRBD1	15	once	TRBJ1-2	TGCGCCAGCAGCCACCAAGGACAGGGGAATCTTGGCTACACCTTC	CASSHQGQGNLGYTF
TRBV4-1	NA	17	NA	TRBJ1-1	TGCGCCAGCAGCCCCGGTAGACAGCTCTCCTTGAACACTGAAGCTTTCTTT	CASSPGRQLSLNTEAFF
TRBV28	NA	13	NA	TRBJ1-6	TGTGCCAGCAGGGGGCTCCATAATTCACCCCTCCACTTT	CASRGLHNSPLHF
TRBV6-1	NA	13	NA	TRBJ2-7	TGTGCCAGCAGTGAATTCGGGGTCTACGAGCAGTACTTC	CASSEFGVYEQYF
TRBV2	TRBD1	11	NA	TRBJ1-3	TGTGCCAGCAACCAGGGGGACACCATATATTTT	CASNQGDTIYF
TRBV5-1	NA	17	once	TRBJ1-1	TGCGCCAGCAGCTTGGCCGGAGGGTTACTAATGAACACTGAAGCTTTCTTT	CASSLAGGLLMNTEAFF
TRBV18	TRBD1	17	once	TRBJ1-3	TGTGCCAGCTCACCAATTACAAGGACAGGATTACGAGACACCATATATTTT	CASSPITRTGLRDTIYF
TRBV6-1	NA	12	NA	TRBJ1-2	TGTGCCAGCAGTGGGTCACGGTATGGCTACACCTTC	CASSGSRYGYTF
TRBV6-6	NA	12	NA	TRBJ2-5	TGTGCCAGCGGAGGGTGGGGAGAGACCCAGTACTTC	CASGGWGETQYF
TRBV5-1	TRBD2	15	NA	TRBJ2-3	TGCGCCAGCAGCTTGGCGGGGGGACGCACAGATACGCAGTATTTT	CASSLAGGRTDTQYF
TRBV7-9	NA	14	NA	TRBJ1-6	TGTTCCAGCAGCTTCGACGGGGGGAACTCACCCCTCCACTTT	CSSSFDGGNSPLHF
TRBV5-1	TRBD1	13	NA	TRBJ1-2	TGCGCCAGCAGCATTGGGACAGAATATGGCTACACCTTC	CASSIGTEYGYTF
TRBV2	NA	10	NA	TRBJ2-7	TGTGCCAGCATGGGGGCAGGGCCGTACTTC	CASMGAGPYF
TRBV6-4	NA	15	NA	TRBJ2-1	TGTGCCAGCAGTGACTCGGGCGGGCCCTACAATGAGCAGTTCTTC	CASSDSGGPYNEQFF
TRBV7-8	NA	13	NA	TRBJ2-5	TGTGCCAGCAGCTTAGGGACGGGGGAGACCCAGTACTTC	CASSLGTGETQYF
TRBV27	TRBD1	16	NA	TRBJ1-2	TGTGCCAGCAGTCGAGACCCGCAGGGGGTTATGGGAGGCTACACCTTC	CASSRDPQGVMGGYTF
TRBV7-9	NA	14	NA	TRBJ1-1	TGTGCCAGCAGGTCGCGGGGGGGGTATACTGAAGCTTTCTTT	CASRSRGGYTEAFF
TRBV23-1	TRBD1	20	NA	TRBJ2-3	TGCGCCAGCAGTCCCAGAGACAGGGGGAGTCGTTACCGAGTTGCAGATACGCAGTATTTT	CASSPRDRGSRYRVADTQYF
TRBV7-9	NA	14	NA	TRBJ1-2	TGTGCCAGCAGCTCGCCCGGGAGCGGAGGAGGCTACACCTTC	CASSSPGSGGGYTF
TRBV2	NA	13	NA	TRBJ1-2	TGTGCCACAGGAATGAAGGGGAGGAGTGGCTACACCTTC	CATGMKGRSGYTF
TRBV6-1	NA	14	NA	TRBJ1-5	TGTGCCGGCAGTCCAGACCCAGGGCCCCAGCCCCAGCATTTT	CAGSPDPGPQPQHF
TRBV18	TRBD1	19	NA	TRBJ2-6	TGTGCCAGCTCACCGTTGCGGACAGGCGAACCGTCTGGGGCCAACGTCCTGACTTTC	CASSPLRTGEPSGANVLTF
TRBV9	NA	16	NA	TRBJ2-1	TGTGCCAGCAGCGCTCAGGGACTGCCTTCCTACAATGAGCAGTTCTTC	CASSAQGLPSYNEQFF
TRBV30	TRBD2	15	NA	TRBJ2-5	TGTGCCTGGGACCCACTAGCGGGTGCTTCGGAGACCCAGTACTTC	CAWDPLAGASETQYF
TRBV7-6	TRBD1	17	NA	TRBJ2-2	TGTGCCAGCAGCTTAGTAGTGGCAGGGGGCCACACCGGGGAGCTGTTTTTT	CASSLVVAGGHTGELFF
TRBV5-1	TRBD2	17	NA	TRBJ2-7	TGCGCCAGCAGCTCGACGCCATCAAGCGGGGACCTCTACGAGCAGTACTTC	CASSSTPSSGDLYEQYF
TRBV6-5	NA	12	NA	TRBJ2-1	TGTGCCAGCAGTACTACTACTGGTGAGCAGTTCTTC	CASSTTTGEQFF
TRBV28	NA	16	NA	TRBJ2-6	TGTGCCAGCACTGACGGTAGAACAGGGAGGGCCAACGGCCTGACTTTC	CASTDGRTGRANGLTF
TRBV28	TRBD2	19	NA	TRBJ2-1	TGTGCCAGCAGTTTGTTAGTACTAGCGGGGGAGAGCTCCTACAATGAGCAGTTCTTC	CASSLLVLAGESSYNEQFF
TRBV6-6	TRBD1	12	NA	TRBJ1-2	TGTGCCAGCAGTCGGGACAGGTCTTGGGGCACCTTC	CASSRDRSWGTF
TRBV7-9	NA	13	NA	TRBJ1-6	TGTGCCAGCAGCTTCCGGACAAGCATCCCCCTCCACTTT	CASSFRTSIPLHF
TRBV7-9	TRBD2	16	NA	TRBJ2-2	TGTGCCAGCAGTCATCCCAGAGCGGGGGGTAGCGGGGAGCTGTTTTTT	CASSHPRAGGSGELFF